Listed below are T cell receptor beta chains from one sample, sequenced in a study of cytomegalovirus exposure and HLA in healthy donors. Sequencing used immunoSEQ multiplex PCR; TCRdb keeps in-frame clones, though not all of them. Of 55,000 to 80,000 clones listed, around 80% were seen once; the top ten hold 9.7%. The sequenced material came from PBMCs. These receptors were obtained from a middle-aged man in good health and CMV-seronegative. Both conserved end residues are part of each CDR3. The D gene is left open where the match is weak. Size is omitted from some rows. Given values are once, few, many or a class for expanded clones.

D gene,J gene,V gene,clone size,CDR3 DNA,CDR3 protein
TRBD1,TRBJ1-4,TRBV5-1,few,TGCGCCAGCAGCTTGGGGACAGGGGGATCAAAACTGTTTTTT,CASSLGTGGSKLFF
NA,TRBJ1-4,TRBV19,once,TGTGCCAGTAGTAAGACCGGGTCTTGGCAGAATGAAAAACTGTTTTTT,CASSKTGSWQNEKLFF
TRBD1,TRBJ1-6,TRBV5-1,once,TGCGCCAGCAGCTTACAGGGGGCTAGCTCCTATAATTCACCCCTCCACTTT,CASSLQGASSYNSPLHF
TRBD2,TRBJ2-2,TRBV15,NA,TGTGCCACCAGCTTCCGCGGGGGGGCCCCCGGGGAGCTGTTTTTT,CATSFRGGAPGELFF
NA,TRBJ1-2,TRBV19,NA,TGTGCCAGTAGTATTCCGGACACGATAAACTATGGCTACACCTTC,CASSIPDTINYGYTF
NA,TRBJ2-4,TRBV5-1,NA,TGCGCCAGCAGCTTCGAAACGGAGGCCAAAAACATTCAGTACTTC,CASSFETEAKNIQYF
NA,TRBJ2-7,TRBV7-6,once,TGTGCCAGCAGCTTGGAGGACAGTTCCTACGAGCAGTACTTC,CASSLEDSSYEQYF
NA,TRBJ2-1,TRBV10-2,NA,TGCGCCAGCAGCGAAACTCCGAACTACAATGAGCAGTTCTTC,CASSETPNYNEQFF
TRBD2,TRBJ2-7,TRBV7-8,NA,TGTGCCAGCACATACTCACCCGGGACTAGCGGTTCCTACGAGCAGTACTTC,CASTYSPGTSGSYEQYF
NA,TRBJ1-1,TRBV10-1,NA,TGCGCCAGCAGTGAGTCTGCAGGGACAACTGAAGCTTTCTTT,CASSESAGTTEAFF
TRBD2,TRBJ2-6,TRBV18,NA,TGTGCCAGCTCACCCCTGACTAGCGGGAGGATTGGAGCGGCCAACGTCCTGACTTTC,CASSPLTSGRIGAANVLTF
NA,TRBJ1-2,TRBV6-1,NA,TGTGCCAGCAGTGAAGCCGGGCGGACAGTTGGCTACACCTTC,CASSEAGRTVGYTF
TRBD2,TRBJ2-1,TRBV10-1,NA,TGCGCCAGCAGTGAGTTAGGGGAGGGAACAAATGAGCAGTTCTTC,CASSELGEGTNEQFF
NA,TRBJ1-4,TRBV6-1,NA,TGTGCCAGCAGTCCGGGGTGGCAACTGTTTTTT,CASSPGWQLFF
TRBD1,TRBJ2-7,TRBV14,NA,TGTGCCAGCAGCCAAGGTCCGGGACAGGGGTCAAGGGGCGAGCAGTACTTC,CASSQGPGQGSRGEQYF
NA,TRBJ2-1,TRBV5-4,NA,TGTGCCAGCAGCCCTCAGGGTGGAGTTAGGTCCTACAATGAGCAGTTCTTC,CASSPQGGVRSYNEQFF
TRBD1,TRBJ2-2,TRBV28,NA,TGTGCCAGCAGCTATACAGGGGGATTAGTCGGGGAGCTGTTTTTT,CASSYTGGLVGELFF
NA,TRBJ2-3,TRBV9,NA,TGTGCCAGCAGCGTAGCCAGCGCCGCAGATACGCAGTATTTT,CASSVASAADTQYF
NA,TRBJ1-6,TRBV7-3,NA,TGTGCCAGCAGCTTACCTTCCGTATACGGGTCACCCCTCCACTTT,CASSLPSVYGSPLHF
TRBD1,TRBJ2-6,TRBV15,NA,TGTGCCACCAGCGGGGGACAGGGCACTGGGGCCAACGTCCTGACTTTC,CATSGGQGTGANVLTF
TRBD2,TRBJ2-7,TRBV18,NA,TGTGCCAGCTCACCGACTAGCGGATACGAGCAGTACTTC,CASSPTSGYEQYF
TRBD1,TRBJ1-1,TRBV6-5,few,TGTGCCAGCAGAACAGGGGGCGGGACTGAAGCTTTCTTT,CASRTGGGTEAFF
NA,TRBJ2-5,TRBV28,NA,TGTGCCGACCCGCAGGAGGGGGCGCACCCCGTTTGGTACTTC,CADPQEGAHPVWYF
NA,TRBJ2-1,TRBV4-2,NA,TGTGCCAGCAGCCAAGTTAGGTGGGACGGAGCGGGCCTCTCCTACAATGAGCAGTTCTTC,CASSQVRWDGAGLSYNEQFF
NA,TRBJ1-2,TRBV6-4,NA,TGTGCCAGCAGTGAATACAGGGACTATGGCTACACCTTC,CASSEYRDYGYTF